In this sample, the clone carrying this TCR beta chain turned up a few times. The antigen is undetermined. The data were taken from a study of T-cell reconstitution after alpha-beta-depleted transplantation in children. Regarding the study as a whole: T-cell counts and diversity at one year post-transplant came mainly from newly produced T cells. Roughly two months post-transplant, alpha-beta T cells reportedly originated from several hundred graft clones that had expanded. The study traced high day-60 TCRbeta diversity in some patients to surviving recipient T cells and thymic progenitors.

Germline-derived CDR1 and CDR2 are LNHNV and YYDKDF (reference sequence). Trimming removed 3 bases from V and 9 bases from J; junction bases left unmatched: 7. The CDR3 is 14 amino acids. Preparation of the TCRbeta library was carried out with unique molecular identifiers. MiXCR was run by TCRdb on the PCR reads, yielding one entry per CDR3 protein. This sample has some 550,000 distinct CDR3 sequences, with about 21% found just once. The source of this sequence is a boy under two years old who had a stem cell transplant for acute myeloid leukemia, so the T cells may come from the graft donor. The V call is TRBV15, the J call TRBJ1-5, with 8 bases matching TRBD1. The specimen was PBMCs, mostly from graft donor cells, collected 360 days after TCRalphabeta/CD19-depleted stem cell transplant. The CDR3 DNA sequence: TGTGCCACCAGCAGGAGGACAGGGAGGATGCCCCAGCATTTT. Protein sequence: CATSRRTGRMPQHF.